This TCR beta chain was sequenced in a study of response to subunit inactivated influenza vaccine. Study-level results: It was the authors' suggestion that each seasonal influenza vaccination recruits few new T cells.

There are 15 residues in the CDR3. V gave up 2 bases and J gave up 1 base, with 11 bases separating them. About this clonotype: As yet, its antigen is unknown.

Each CDR3 protein gets one entry after TCRdb re-called the RT-PCR reads with MiXCR. Of over 400,000 distinct CDR3 sequences in the sample, approximately 9.9% were seen once. V is TRBV12-3 or TRBV12-4 and J is TRBJ1-1; D possibly corresponds to TRBD1 (5 bases). The sequence was collected from a man aged 45 to 65 who received an inactivated influenza vaccine. Sample: PBMCs from blood, taken about 40 days after vaccination. The CDR3 reads CASSLRSGQNTEAFF. CDR3 coding DNA: TGTGCCAGCAGTTTAAGGTCAGGGCAGAACACTGAAGCTTTCTTT.